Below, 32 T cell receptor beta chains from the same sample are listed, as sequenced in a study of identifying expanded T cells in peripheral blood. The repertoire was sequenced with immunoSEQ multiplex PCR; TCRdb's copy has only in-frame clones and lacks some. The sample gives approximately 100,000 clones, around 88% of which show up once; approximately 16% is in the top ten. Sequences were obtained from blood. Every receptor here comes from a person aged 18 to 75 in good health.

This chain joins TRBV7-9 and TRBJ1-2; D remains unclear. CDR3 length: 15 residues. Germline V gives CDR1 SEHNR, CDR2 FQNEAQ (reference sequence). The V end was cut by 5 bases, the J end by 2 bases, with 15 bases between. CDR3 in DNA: TGTGCCAGCAGCCCCCCGGGCAGCTTAAACTATGGCTACACCTTC. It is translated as CASSPPGSLNYGYTF.

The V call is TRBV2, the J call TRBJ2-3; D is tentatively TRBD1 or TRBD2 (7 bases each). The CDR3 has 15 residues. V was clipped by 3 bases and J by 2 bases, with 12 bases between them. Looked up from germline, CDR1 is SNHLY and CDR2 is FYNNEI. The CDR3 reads CASSEQGGLTDTQYF. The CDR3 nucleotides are TGTGCCAGCAGTGAGCAGGGGGGGCTCACAGATACGCAGTATTTT.

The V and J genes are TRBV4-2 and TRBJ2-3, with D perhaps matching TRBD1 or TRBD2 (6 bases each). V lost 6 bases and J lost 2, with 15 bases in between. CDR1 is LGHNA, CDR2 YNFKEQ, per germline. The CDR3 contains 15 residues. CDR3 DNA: TGTGCCAGCAGAGGGAACGGGGGCCCCACAGATACGCAGTATTTT. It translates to CASRGNGGPTDTQYF.

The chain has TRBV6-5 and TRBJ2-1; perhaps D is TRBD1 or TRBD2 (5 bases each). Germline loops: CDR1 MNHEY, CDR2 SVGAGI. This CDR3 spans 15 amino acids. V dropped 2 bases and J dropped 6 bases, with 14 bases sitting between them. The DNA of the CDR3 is TGTGCCAGCAGTTACGGGACGGGCGAGGGCAATGAGCAGTTCTTC. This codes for CASSYGTGEGNEQFF.

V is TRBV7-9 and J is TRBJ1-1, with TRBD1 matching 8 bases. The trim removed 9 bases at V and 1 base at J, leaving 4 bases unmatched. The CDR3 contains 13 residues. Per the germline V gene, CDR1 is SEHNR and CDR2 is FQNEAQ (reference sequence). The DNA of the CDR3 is TGTGCCAGTACGACAGGGGCGAACACTGAAGCTTTCTTT. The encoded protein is CASTTGANTEAFF. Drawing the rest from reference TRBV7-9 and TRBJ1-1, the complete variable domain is DTGVSQNPRHKITKRGQNVTFRCDPISEHNRLYWYRQTLGQGPEFLTYFQNEAQLEKSRLLSDRFSAERPKGSFSTLEIQRTEQGDSAMYLCASTTGANTEAFFGQGTRLTVV.

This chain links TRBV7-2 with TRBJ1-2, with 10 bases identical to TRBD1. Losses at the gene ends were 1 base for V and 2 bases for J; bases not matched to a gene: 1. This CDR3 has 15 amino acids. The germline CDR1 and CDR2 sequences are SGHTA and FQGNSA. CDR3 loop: CASSLGQGANYGYTF. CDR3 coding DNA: TGTGCCAGCAGCTTAGGACAGGGGGCAAACTATGGCTACACCTTC.

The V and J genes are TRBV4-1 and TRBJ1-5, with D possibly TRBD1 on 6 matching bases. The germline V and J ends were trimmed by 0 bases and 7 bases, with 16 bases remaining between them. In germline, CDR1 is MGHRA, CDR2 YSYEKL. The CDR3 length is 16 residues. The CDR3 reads CASSQEGTGGGQPQHF. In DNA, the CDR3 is TGCGCCAGCAGCCAAGAGGGGACGGGCGGGGGCCAGCCCCAGCATTTT.

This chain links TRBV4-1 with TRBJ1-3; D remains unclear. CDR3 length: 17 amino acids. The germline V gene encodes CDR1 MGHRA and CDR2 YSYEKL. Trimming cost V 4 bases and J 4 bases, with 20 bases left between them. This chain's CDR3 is CASSLYPDPRWGNTIYF. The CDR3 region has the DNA TGCGCCAGCAGCCTTTATCCAGATCCTCGCTGGGGAAACACCATATATTTT.

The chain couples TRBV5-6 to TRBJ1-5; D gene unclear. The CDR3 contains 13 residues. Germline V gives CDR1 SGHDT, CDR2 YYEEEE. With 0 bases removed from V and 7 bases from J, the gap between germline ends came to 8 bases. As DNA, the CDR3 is TGTGCCAGCAGCTTGGTCGGGAAGCAGCCCCAGCATTTT. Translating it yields CASSLVGKQPQHF. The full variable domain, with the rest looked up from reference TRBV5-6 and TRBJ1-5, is DAGVTQSPTHLIKTRGQQVTLRCSPKSGHDTVSWYQQALGQGPQFIFQYYEEEERQRGNFPDRFSGHQFPNYSSELNVNALLLGDSALYLCASSLVGKQPQHFGDGTRLSIL.

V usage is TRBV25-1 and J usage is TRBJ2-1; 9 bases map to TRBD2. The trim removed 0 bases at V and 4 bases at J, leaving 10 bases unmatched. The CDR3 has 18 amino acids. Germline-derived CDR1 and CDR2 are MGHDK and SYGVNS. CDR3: CASSEYAGRGGFYNEQFF. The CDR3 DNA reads TGTGCCAGCAGTGAATATGCGGGGCGGGGGGGCTTTTACAATGAGCAGTTCTTC.

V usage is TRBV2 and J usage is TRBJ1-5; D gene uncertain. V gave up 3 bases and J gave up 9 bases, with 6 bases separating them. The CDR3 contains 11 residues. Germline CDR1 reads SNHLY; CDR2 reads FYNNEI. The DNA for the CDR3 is TGTGCCAGCAGTGATCTAGGGCCCCAGCATTTT. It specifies CASSDLGPQHF.

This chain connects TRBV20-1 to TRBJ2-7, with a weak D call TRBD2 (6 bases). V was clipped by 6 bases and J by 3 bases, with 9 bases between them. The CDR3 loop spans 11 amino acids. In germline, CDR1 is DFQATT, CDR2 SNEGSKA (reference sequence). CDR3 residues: CSATTSYEQYF. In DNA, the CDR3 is TGCAGTGCCACGACTAGCTACGAGCAGTACTTC.

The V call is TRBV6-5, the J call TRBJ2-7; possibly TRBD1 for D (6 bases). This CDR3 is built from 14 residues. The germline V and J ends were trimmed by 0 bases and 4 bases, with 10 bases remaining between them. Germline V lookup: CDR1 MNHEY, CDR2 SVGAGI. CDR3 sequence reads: CASSYSGGRYEQYF. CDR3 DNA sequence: TGTGCCAGCAGTTACTCAGGGGGTCGGTACGAGCAGTACTTC.

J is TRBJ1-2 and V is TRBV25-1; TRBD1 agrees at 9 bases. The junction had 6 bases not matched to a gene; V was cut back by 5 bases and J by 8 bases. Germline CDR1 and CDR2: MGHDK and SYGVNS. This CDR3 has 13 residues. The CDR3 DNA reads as TGTGCCAGCAGTTCGGACAGGGGAGGGGGCTACACCTTC. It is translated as CASSSDRGGGYTF.

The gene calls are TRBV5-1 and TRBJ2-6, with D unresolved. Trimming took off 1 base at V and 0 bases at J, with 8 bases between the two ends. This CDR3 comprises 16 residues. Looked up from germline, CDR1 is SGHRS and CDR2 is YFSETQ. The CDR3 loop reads CASSLTLSSGANVLTF. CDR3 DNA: TGCGCCAGCAGCTTGACCCTGAGCTCTGGGGCCAACGTCCTGACTTTC.

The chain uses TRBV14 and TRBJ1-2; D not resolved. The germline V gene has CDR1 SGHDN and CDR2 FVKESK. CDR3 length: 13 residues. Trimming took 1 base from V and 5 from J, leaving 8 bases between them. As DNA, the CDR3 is TGTGCCAGCAGCCAAGCGCTATATTATGGCTACACCTTC. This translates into CASSQALYYGYTF.

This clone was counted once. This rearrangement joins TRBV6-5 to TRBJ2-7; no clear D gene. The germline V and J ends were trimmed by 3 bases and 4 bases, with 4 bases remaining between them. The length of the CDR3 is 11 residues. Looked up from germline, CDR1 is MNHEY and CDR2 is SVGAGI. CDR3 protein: CASSYRYEQYF. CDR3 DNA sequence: TGTGCCAGCAGTTATCGTTACGAGCAGTACTTC.

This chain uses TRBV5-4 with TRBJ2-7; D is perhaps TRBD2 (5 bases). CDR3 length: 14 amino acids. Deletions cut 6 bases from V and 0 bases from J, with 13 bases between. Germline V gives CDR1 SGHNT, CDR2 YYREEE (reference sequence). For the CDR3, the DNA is TGTGCCAGCACTAAGGGTGGGAGCTCCTACGAGCAGTACTTC. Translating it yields CASTKGGSSYEQYF.

The CDR3 region is CASSLGTVAVQETQYF. The CDR3 DNA is TGTGCCAGCAGCTTAGGAACGGTAGCGGTACAAGAGACCCAGTACTTC. The V and J genes are TRBV7-6 and TRBJ2-5; D possibly corresponds to TRBD2 (6 bases). The CDR3 runs 16 residues. V was cut by 1 base and J by 2 bases, with 14 bases left in between. CDR1 SGHVS and CDR2 FNYEAQ come from the germline V gene.

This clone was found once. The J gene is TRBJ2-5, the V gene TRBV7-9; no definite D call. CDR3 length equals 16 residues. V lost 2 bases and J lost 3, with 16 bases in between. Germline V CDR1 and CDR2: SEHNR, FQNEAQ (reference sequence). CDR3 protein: CASSLSLPTPEETQYF. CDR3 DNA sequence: TGTGCCAGCAGCTTATCACTCCCGACCCCCGAAGAGACCCAGTACTTC.

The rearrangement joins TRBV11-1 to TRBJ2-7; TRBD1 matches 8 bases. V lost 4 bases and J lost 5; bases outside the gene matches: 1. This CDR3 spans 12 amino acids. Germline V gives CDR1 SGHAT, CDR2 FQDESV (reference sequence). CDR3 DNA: TGTGCCAGCAGCTGGGACAGGCACGAGCAGTACTTC. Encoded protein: CASSWDRHEQYF. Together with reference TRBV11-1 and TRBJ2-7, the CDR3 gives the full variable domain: EAEVAQSPRYKITEKSQAVAFWCDPISGHATLYWYRQILGQGPELLVQFQDESVVDDSQLPKDRFSAERLKGVDSTLKIQPAELGDSAMYLCASSWDRHEQYFGPGTRLTVT.

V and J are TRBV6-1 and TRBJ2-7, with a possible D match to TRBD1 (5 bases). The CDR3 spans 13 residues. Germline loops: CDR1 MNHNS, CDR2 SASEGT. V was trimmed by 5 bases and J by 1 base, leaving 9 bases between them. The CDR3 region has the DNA TGTGCCAGCAGTATCACAGGTTCCTACGAGCAGTACTTC. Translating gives CASSITGSYEQYF.

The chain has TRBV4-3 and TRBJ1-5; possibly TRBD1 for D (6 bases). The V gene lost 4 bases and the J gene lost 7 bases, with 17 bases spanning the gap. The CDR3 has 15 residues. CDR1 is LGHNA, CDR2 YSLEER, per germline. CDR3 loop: CASSPARDKYQPQHF. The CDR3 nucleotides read TGCGCCAGCAGCCCGGCACGGGACAAATACCAGCCCCAGCATTTT.

In nucleotides, the CDR3 is TGTGCCAGCAGCGCCCCCGGTTTCGCGGGCAAGGACCAAGAGACCCAGTACTTC. Translated, it gives CASSAPGFAGKDQETQYF. The chain recombines TRBV6-4 with TRBJ2-5; TRBD2 is a possible D gene (5 bases). The V end was cut by 6 bases, the J end by 0 bases, with 23 bases between. Germline-derived CDR1 and CDR2 are MRHNA and SNTAGT. This CDR3 has 18 amino acids.

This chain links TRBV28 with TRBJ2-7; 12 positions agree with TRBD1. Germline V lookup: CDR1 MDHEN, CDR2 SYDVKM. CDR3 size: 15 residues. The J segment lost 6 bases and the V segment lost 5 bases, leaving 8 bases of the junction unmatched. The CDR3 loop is CASSIIPGQGAEQYF. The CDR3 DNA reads TGTGCCAGCAGTATTATACCGGGACAGGGGGCCGAGCAGTACTTC.

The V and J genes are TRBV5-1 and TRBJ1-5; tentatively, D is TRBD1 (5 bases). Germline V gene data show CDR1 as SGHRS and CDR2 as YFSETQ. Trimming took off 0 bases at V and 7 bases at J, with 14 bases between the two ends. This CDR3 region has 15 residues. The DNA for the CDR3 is TGCGCCAGCAGCTTGGTAGCGGGGGAAGAGCAGCCCCAGCATTTT. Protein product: CASSLVAGEEQPQHF.

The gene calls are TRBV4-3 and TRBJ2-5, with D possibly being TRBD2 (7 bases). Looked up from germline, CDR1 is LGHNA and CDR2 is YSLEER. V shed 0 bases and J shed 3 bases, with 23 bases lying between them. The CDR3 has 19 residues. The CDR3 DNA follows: TGCGCCAGCAGCCAAGATTGGGGGGGGGCCAGGACAAGTAAAGAGACCCAGTACTTC. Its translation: CASSQDWGGARTSKETQYF.

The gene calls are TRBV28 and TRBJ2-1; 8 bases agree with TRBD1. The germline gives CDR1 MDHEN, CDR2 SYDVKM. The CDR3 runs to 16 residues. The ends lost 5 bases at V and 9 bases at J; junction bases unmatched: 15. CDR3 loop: CASSLPGQGRWGEQFF. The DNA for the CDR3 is TGTGCCAGCAGTCTGCCAGGACAGGGAAGATGGGGTGAGCAGTTCTTC.

The CDR3: CASGGTGGLNYEQYF. CDR3 coding DNA: TGCGCCAGCGGCGGGACAGGGGGACTTAATTACGAGCAGTACTTC. The V call is TRBV4-1, the J call TRBJ2-7; 11 bases are a match to TRBD1. This CDR3 comprises 15 residues. Germline lookup yields CDR1 MGHRA and CDR2 YSYEKL. Losses at the gene ends were 8 bases for V and 4 bases for J; bases not matched to a gene: 10.

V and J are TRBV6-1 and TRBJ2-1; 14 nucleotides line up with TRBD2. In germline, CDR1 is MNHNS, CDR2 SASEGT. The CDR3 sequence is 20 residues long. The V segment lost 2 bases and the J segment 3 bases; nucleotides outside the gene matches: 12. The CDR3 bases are TGTGCCAGCAGTGAATACAGACTAGCGGGGGGGCTTACCGTCTACAATGAGCAGTTCTTC. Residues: CASSEYRLAGGLTVYNEQFF.

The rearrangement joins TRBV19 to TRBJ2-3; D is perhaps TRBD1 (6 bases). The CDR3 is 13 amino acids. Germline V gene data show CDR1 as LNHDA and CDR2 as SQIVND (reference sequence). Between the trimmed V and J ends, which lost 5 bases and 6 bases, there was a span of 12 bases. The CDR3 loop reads CASSWGPGDTQYF. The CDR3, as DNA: TGTGCCAGTAGTTGGGGGCCGGGGGATACGCAGTATTTT.

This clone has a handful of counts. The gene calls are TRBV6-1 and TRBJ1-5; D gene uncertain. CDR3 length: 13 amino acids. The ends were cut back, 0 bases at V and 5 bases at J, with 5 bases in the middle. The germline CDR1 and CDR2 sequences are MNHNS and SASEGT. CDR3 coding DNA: TGTGCCAGCAGTGAAGCTTCACATCAGCCCCAGCATTTT. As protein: CASSEASHQPQHF.